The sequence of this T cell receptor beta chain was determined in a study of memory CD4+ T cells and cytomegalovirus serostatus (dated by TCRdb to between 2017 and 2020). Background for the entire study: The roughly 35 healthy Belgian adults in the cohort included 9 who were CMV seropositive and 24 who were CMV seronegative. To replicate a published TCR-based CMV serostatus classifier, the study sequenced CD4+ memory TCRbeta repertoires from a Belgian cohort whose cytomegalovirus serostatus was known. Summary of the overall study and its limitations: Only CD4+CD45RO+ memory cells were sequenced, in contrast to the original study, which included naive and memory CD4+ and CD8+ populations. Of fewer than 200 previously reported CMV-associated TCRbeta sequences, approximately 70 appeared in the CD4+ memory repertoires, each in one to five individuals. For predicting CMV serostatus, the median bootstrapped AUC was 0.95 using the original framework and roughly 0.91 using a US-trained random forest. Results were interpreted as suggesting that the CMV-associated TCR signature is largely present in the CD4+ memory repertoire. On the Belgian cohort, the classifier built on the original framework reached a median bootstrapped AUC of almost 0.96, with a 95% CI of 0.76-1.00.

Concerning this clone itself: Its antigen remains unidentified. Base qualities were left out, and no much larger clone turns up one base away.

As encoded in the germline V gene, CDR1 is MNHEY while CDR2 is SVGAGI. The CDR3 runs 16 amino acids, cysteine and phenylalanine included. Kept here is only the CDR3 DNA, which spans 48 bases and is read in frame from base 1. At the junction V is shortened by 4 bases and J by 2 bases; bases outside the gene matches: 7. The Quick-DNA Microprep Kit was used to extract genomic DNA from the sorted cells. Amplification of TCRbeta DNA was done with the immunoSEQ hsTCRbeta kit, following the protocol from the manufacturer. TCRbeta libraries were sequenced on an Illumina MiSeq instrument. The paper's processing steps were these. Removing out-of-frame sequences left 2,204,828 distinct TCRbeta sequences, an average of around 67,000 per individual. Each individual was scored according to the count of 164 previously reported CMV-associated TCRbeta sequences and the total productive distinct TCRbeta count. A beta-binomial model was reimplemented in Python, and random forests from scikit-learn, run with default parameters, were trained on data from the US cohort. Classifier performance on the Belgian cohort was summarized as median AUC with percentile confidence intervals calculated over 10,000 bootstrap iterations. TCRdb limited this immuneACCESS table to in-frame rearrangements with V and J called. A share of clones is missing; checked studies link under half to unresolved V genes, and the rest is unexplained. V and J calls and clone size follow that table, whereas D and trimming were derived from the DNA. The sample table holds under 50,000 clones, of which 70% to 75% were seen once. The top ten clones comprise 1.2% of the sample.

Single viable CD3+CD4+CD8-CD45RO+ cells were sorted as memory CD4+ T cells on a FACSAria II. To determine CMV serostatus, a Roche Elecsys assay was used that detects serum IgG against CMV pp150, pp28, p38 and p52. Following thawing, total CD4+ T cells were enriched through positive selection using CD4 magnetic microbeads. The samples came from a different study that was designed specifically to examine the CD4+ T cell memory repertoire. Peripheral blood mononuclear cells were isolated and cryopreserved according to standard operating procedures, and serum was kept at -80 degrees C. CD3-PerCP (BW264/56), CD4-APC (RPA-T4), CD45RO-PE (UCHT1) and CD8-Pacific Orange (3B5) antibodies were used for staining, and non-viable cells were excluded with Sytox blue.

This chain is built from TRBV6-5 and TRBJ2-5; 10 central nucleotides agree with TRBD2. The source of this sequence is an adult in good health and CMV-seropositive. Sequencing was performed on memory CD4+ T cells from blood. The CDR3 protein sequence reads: CASSWASGGGQETQYF. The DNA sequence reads TGTGCCAGCAGTTGGGCTAGCGGGGGTGGGCAAGAGACCCAGTACTTC.